These 13 T cell receptor beta chains were all obtained from the same sample, sequenced in a study of blood T cell repertoires in COVID-19. This table comes from immunoSEQ multiplex PCR, and its TCRdb copy is limited to in-frame clones, with some not included. The sample lists about 84,000 clones, around three quarters seen once, with over 6.5% in the top ten. The sample comprised peripheral blood. Every receptor here comes from an older man with acute or convalescent COVID-19.

The chain couples TRBV24-1 to TRBJ2-7, with 10 bases matching TRBD2. This CDR3 spans 22 amino acids. J was trimmed by 11 bases and V by 2 bases; bases with no gene match: 32. Per the germline V gene, CDR1 is KGHDR and CDR2 is SFDVKD. The CDR3 is CATSDSPYGRLRGAWERGGKYV. The CDR3 DNA reads TGTGCCACCAGTGATTCGCCTTACGGAAGACTCAGGGGCGCGTGGGAGCGGGGGGGAAAGTACGTC.

The J gene is TRBJ1-3, the V gene TRBV9; D gene unclear. The V and J ends lost 4 bases and 2 bases respectively, with 10 bases between them. Germline V lookup: CDR1 SGDLS, CDR2 YYNGEE. The CDR3 covers 14 residues. In DNA form, the CDR3 reads TGTGCCAGCAGCCCCCCCCGGGCTGGAAACACCATATATTTT. Translated: CASSPPRAGNTIYF.

The rearrangement joins TRBV6-5 to TRBJ1-1; D possibly corresponds to TRBD1 (5 bases). CDR1 and CDR2 from the germline V gene are MNHEY and SVGAGI. Trimming cost V 2 bases and J 2 bases, with 9 bases left between them. The CDR3 sequence is 14 residues long. This CDR3 is CASSYGGDNTEAFF. CDR3 sequence (DNA): TGTGCCAGCAGTTACGGCGGGGACAACACTGAAGCTTTCTTT.

The V gene is TRBV28, the J gene TRBJ2-6; the D gene is possibly TRBD1 (6 bases). Germline values: CDR1 MDHEN, CDR2 SYDVKM. The CDR3 runs to 18 residues. Trimming left V 5 bases short and J 0 bases short, with 17 bases between. The DNA for the CDR3 is TGTGCCAGCAGTGCCGGGACACCCTTCCTCTCTGGGGCCAACGTCCTGACTTTC. It yields the protein CASSAGTPFLSGANVLTF.

The rearrangement uses TRBV6-4 and TRBJ1-6, with D possibly matching TRBD1 (5 bases). Per the germline V gene, CDR1 is MRHNA and CDR2 is SNTAGT. The CDR3 is made up of 15 amino acids. V was clipped by 0 bases and J by 9 bases, with 12 bases between them. Written as DNA, the CDR3 is TGTGCCAGCAGTGACTCGCCAGGGTCGGGTTCACCCCTCCACTTT. It encodes CASSDSPGSGSPLHF.

The chain combines TRBV27 with TRBJ1-1; no reliable D call. Germline CDR1 reads MNHEY; CDR2 reads SMNVEV (reference sequence). Trimming shortened V by 3 bases and J by 4 bases, and 15 bases separated the two germline ends. This CDR3 comprises 15 residues. CDR3 amino acids: CASSFSARGSTEAFF. The CDR3 region has the DNA TGTGCCAGCAGTTTCTCCGCTCGGGGTAGCACTGAAGCTTTCTTT.

Concerning this clone: The identical CDR3 is also encoded by other nucleotide sequences in the sample. The J gene is TRBJ2-7, the V gene TRBV5-6; 8 bases are a match to TRBD1. CDR3 length: 13 residues. The V segment lost 4 bases and the J segment 4 bases; nucleotides outside the gene matches: 4. Germline loops: CDR1 SGHDT, CDR2 YYEEEE. The CDR3 region has the DNA TGTGCCAGCAGCCGGGACAGGACATACGAGCAGTACTTC. Its translation is CASSRDRTYEQYF.

The V gene is TRBV5-6, the J gene TRBJ2-1, with D tentatively TRBD1 (5 bases). The CDR3 runs 13 residues. Trimming pared 0 bases from V and 10 bases from J, leaving 11 bases between. The V gene's germline CDR1 is SGHDT and CDR2 YYEEEE. CDR3 sequence (DNA): TGTGCCAGCAGCTTGGATCCAGGGTCCGAGCAGTTCTTC. Translation gives CASSLDPGSEQFF.

V and J are TRBV5-5 and TRBJ2-5, with D hard to call. Germline assignment: CDR1 SGHKS and CDR2 YYEKEE (reference sequence). The CDR3 extends over 14 amino acids. The V end lost 0 bases, the J end lost 1 base, and 7 bases lay between the germline ends. CDR3 protein: CASSLVASQETQYF. For the CDR3, the DNA is TGTGCCAGCAGCTTGGTGGCCTCCCAAGAGACCCAGTACTTC. The whole variable domain, remainder taken from reference TRBV5-5 and TRBJ2-5, is DAGVTQSPTHLIKTRGQQVTLRCSPISGHKSVSWYQQVLGQGPQFIFQYYEKEERGRGNFPDRFSARQFPNYSSELNVNALLLGDSALYLCASSLVASQETQYFGPGTRLLVL.

The CDR3, as DNA: TGTGCCAGCAGTTTAGGTCCAGTAAATTCACCCCTCCACTTT. This codes for CASSLGPVNSPLHF. The V gene is TRBV27, the J gene TRBJ1-6; no reliable D call. The ends were cut back, 2 bases at V and 7 bases at J, with 9 bases in the middle. CDR1 and CDR2 (germline): MNHEY, SMNVEV (reference sequence). CDR3 size: 14 residues.

The chain uses TRBV5-6 and TRBJ1-2, with a weak D call TRBD1 (6 bases). Trimming cost V 1 base and J 4 bases, with 14 bases left between them. CDR1 and CDR2 from the germline V gene are SGHDT and YYEEEE. The length of the CDR3 is 15 residues. CDR3 coding DNA: TGTGCCAGCAGCTTGTTTCCAGGGGAGGGCTATGGCTACACCTTC. It translates to CASSLFPGEGYGYTF.

CDR3 sequence: CASSLRTPNTEAFF. DNA for the CDR3: TGTGCCAGCAGTTTAAGAACACCGAACACTGAAGCTTTCTTT. This chain links TRBV28 with TRBJ1-1; D ambiguous. CDR3 length equals 14 residues. From germline, CDR1 is MDHEN and CDR2 SYDVKM. V lost 2 bases to trimming and J lost 1 base, with 8 bases between them.

This clone was counted a single time. This chain links TRBV7-8 with TRBJ2-2; 8 nucleotides agree with TRBD1. The ends lost 0 bases at V and 1 base at J; junction bases unmatched: 1. The germline V gene has CDR1 SGHVS and CDR2 FQNEAQ. This CDR3 is built from 16 residues. The CDR3 DNA follows: TGTGCCAGCAGCTTAGCCGGACAGGGGAACACCGGGGAGCTGTTTTTT. Protein: CASSLAGQGNTGELFF.